What follows describes a single T cell receptor (beta chain). The data stem from a study of blood T cell repertoires in COVID-19. Libraries were prepared by immunoSEQ multiplex PCR; TCRdb keeps only in-frame clonotypes and omits some of them. Among about 68,000 clones listed, about 90% were seen once. V was shortened by 0 bases and J by 5 bases, with 8 bases between the two germline ends. CDR3 size: 13 residues. From germline, CDR1 is SGHRS and CDR2 YFSETQ. The receptor's source is a man aged 45-60 years with COVID-19, enrolled during active disease. The chain links TRBV5-1 to TRBJ2-5; a weak D match, TRBD2 (6 bases). Sequenced input: peripheral blood. CDR3 sequence reads: CASSLGGTETQYF. The CDR3 DNA sequence: TGCGCCAGCAGCTTGGGCGGGACCGAGACCCAGTACTTC.